This T cell receptor beta chain was recorded in a study of blood T cell repertoires in COVID-19. Looking at the study overall: T cells, B-cell-depleted T cells, or PBMCs provided the cDNA or gDNA that served as material.

The repertoire was sequenced with immunoSEQ multiplex PCR; TCRdb's copy has only in-frame clones and lacks some. The sample contains under 200,000 clones, 88% of which appear only once. This clone was seen only once. The J segment lost 5 bases and the V segment lost 7 bases, leaving 6 bases of the junction unmatched. Germline V gene sequence: CDR1 KGHDR, CDR2 SFDVKD. This CDR3 has 14 amino acids. This chain connects TRBV24-1 to TRBJ2-2, with 7 bases identical to TRBD1. Sequencing was carried out using peripheral blood. The receptor was isolated from a man aged 40-50 years with active or convalescent COVID-19. CDR3 region: CATRSTGDTGELFF. CDR3 DNA sequence: TGTGCCACCAGGTCAACAGGGGATACCGGGGAGCTGTTTTTT.